The 29 T cell receptor beta chains in this list originate from one sample, sequenced in a study of identical twins. TCRdb ran MiXCR on the 5' RACE reads and lists one entry per CDR3 protein. The sample has fewer than 550,000 distinct CDR3 sequences, approximately 15% seen once. These data were also filed under a second study, of yellow fever vaccine responses in identical twins.

The source material was CD4+ T cells sorted from blood. These receptors were obtained from a woman under 30 in good health.

The chain carries TRBV5-4 and TRBJ2-7; the match to TRBD2 covers 10 bases. V dropped 7 bases and J dropped 2; count of bases not matched to a gene: 9. The CDR3 runs to 15 residues. The germline V gene encodes CDR1 SGHNT and CDR2 YYREEE (reference sequence). The CDR3 loop is CASGPGLAGAYEQYF. CDR3 sequence (DNA): TGTGCCAGCGGCCCCGGGCTAGCGGGAGCCTACGAGCAGTACTTC.

J is TRBJ1-5 and V is TRBV11-2; possibly TRBD1 for D (5 bases). The CDR3 is 14 residues long. From germline, CDR1 is SGHAT and CDR2 FQNNGV. Trimming shortened V by 5 bases and J by 6 bases, and 14 bases separated the two germline ends. CDR3 sequence: CASSPGGGSQPQHF. The CDR3 region has the DNA TGTGCCAGCAGCCCCGGCGGGGGTAGTCAGCCCCAGCATTTT. Based on the CDR3 plus reference TRBV11-2 and TRBJ1-5, the full variable domain is EAGVAQSPRYKIIEKRQSVAFWCNPISGHATLYWYQQILGQGPKLLIQFQNNGVVDDSQLPKDRFSAERLKGVDSTLKIQPAKLEDSAVYLCASSPGGGSQPQHFGDGTRLSIL.

The table lists this clonotype with a count of one. The chain carries TRBV5-6 and TRBJ2-1; 10 positions agree with TRBD2. This CDR3 region has 19 residues. Per the germline V gene, CDR1 is SGHDT and CDR2 is YYEEEE. The junction had 16 bases not matched to a gene; V was cut back by 2 bases and J by 5 bases. CDR3 in DNA: TGTGCCAGCAGCTTTTTTGGGGGAGGAGGACTAGCGGAGAACAATGAGCAGTTCTTC. Its translation is CASSFFGGGGLAENNEQFF. Full variable domain (rest looked up from reference TRBV5-6 and TRBJ2-1): DAGVTQSPTHLIKTRGQQVTLRCSPKSGHDTVSWYQQALGQGPQFIFQYYEEEERQRGNFPDRFSGHQFPNYSSELNVNALLLGDSALYLCASSFFGGGGLAENNEQFFGPGTRLTVL.

The V gene is TRBV9, the J gene TRBJ2-1; D uncertain. The CDR3 length is 12 residues. Germline values: CDR1 SGDLS, CDR2 YYNGEE. The V end was cut by 0 bases, the J end by 7 bases, with 5 bases between. The CDR3 reads CASSVELNEQFF. CDR3 nucleotide sequence: TGTGCCAGCAGCGTAGAGTTAAATGAGCAGTTCTTC.

This clonotype has more than one count but fewer than ten. V and J are TRBV20-1 and TRBJ1-5; possible D gene TRBD1, 6 bases. Germline loops: CDR1 DFQATT, CDR2 SNEGSKA (reference sequence). CDR3 length: 14 amino acids. Between the trimmed V and J ends, which lost 3 bases and 6 bases, there was a span of 15 bases. The CDR3, as DNA: TGCAGTGCTAGGGTAACACTAGGGGGTCAGCCCCAGCATTTT. It yields the protein CSARVTLGGQPQHF.

The chain recombines TRBV6-2 or TRBV6-3 with TRBJ2-7; D is undetermined. The V and J ends lost 6 bases and 7 bases respectively, with 19 bases between them. The V gene's germline CDR1 is MNHEY and CDR2 SVGEGT. The CDR3 extends over 14 amino acids. CDR3 bases: TGTGCCAGCAGCGCAAACACAGCGCTGGGAGAGCAGTACTTC. It yields the protein CASSANTALGEQYF.

The chain has TRBV29-1 and TRBJ2-7; 8 positions agree with TRBD1. This CDR3 is 14 amino acids long. Losses at the gene ends were 5 bases for V and 3 bases for J; bases not matched to a gene: 9. Per the germline V gene, CDR1 is SQVTM and CDR2 is ANQGSEA. The CDR3 reads CSVTTGTGLYEQYF. CDR3 bases: TGCAGCGTTACCACCGGGACAGGCCTCTACGAGCAGTACTTC.

This clonotype has only a few counts. The rearrangement links TRBV2 to TRBJ2-3, with 9 nucleotides matching TRBD1. CDR3 length: 15 residues. V lost 5 bases and J lost 7; bases outside the gene matches: 10. Germline V CDR1 and CDR2: SNHLY, FYNNEI. Here the CDR3 reads CASSPTGQGSNTQYF. As DNA, the CDR3 is TGTGCCAGCAGTCCTACGGGACAGGGTTCAAATACGCAGTATTTT.

This clonotype was seen ten or more times. V gene TRBV5-1 combines with J gene TRBJ2-7; D gene ambiguous. Trimming took off 1 base at V and 6 bases at J, with 11 bases between the two ends. Per the germline V gene, CDR1 is SGHRS and CDR2 is YFSETQ. There are 13 residues in the CDR3. The CDR3 region has the DNA TGCGCCAGCAGCTTGCAACTACATGTCGAGCAGTACTTC. Protein: CASSLQLHVEQYF.

This clonotype was observed a handful of times. The chain combines TRBV5-1 with TRBJ2-2, with 8 bases fitting TRBD2. V was clipped by 1 base and J by 0 bases; unmatched bases: 2. The CDR3 covers 16 residues. Germline loops: CDR1 SGHRS, CDR2 YFSETQ. Here the CDR3 reads CASSLISGANTGELFF. CDR3 DNA: TGCGCCAGCAGCTTGATTAGCGGGGCGAACACCGGGGAGCTGTTTTTT.

This chain uses TRBV19 with TRBJ2-7; 7 bases are shared with TRBD2. The CDR3 sequence is 14 residues long. With V trimmed by 4 bases and J by 1 base, 4 bases remained unmatched. Germline V gene data show CDR1 as LNHDA and CDR2 as SQIVND (reference sequence). CDR3 bases: TGTGCCAGTAGTAGGGAGCGGGAATCCTACGAGCAGTACTTC. This sequence encodes CASSRERESYEQYF.

This clonotype was found a few times. The V gene is TRBV23-1, the J gene TRBJ2-3; D unresolved. TRBV23-1 qualifies as an ORF whose function is uncertain. The CDR3 has 15 amino acids. V lost 3 bases and J lost 1, with 11 bases in between. DNA of the CDR3: TGCGCCAGCAGTCAGAGCGAGGACCGCACAGATACGCAGTATTTT. Protein sequence: CASSQSEDRTDTQYF.

Ten or more counts support this clonotype. This chain joins TRBV12-3 or TRBV12-4 and TRBJ2-1, with 7 positions matching TRBD2. CDR3 length: 14 residues. Trimming at V came to 3 bases and at J to 3 bases, leaving 2 bases not matched to a gene. The CDR3 sequence is CASSFLADYNEQFF. The CDR3 DNA sequence: TGTGCCAGCAGTTTTCTAGCGGACTACAATGAGCAGTTCTTC.

The rearrangement uses TRBV20-1 and TRBJ2-1; 10 nucleotides align to TRBD2. Germline V gene sequence: CDR1 DFQATT, CDR2 SNEGSKA (reference sequence). V trimming: 4 bases; J trimming: 3 bases; junction bases outside the gene matches: 12. The CDR3 has 17 residues. CDR3 bases: TGCAGTGCTAAGAACCCGCTGCTAGCGGGGGACTACAATGAGCAGTTCTTC. Translated: CSAKNPLLAGDYNEQFF.

The rearrangement uses TRBV18 and TRBJ2-1; 15 bases map to TRBD2. Germline loops: CDR1 KGHSH, CDR2 LQKENI. With 6 bases clipped from V and 0 bases from J, the junction kept 3 bases outside the gene matches. The length of the CDR3 is 17 residues. The CDR3 is CASSGLAGGSSYNEQFF. CDR3 DNA sequence: TGTGCCAGCTCCGGACTAGCGGGGGGGAGCTCCTACAATGAGCAGTTCTTC.

This clonotype was seen more than once but under ten times. CDR3 amino acids: CASSSQTGEGETQYF. The DNA for the CDR3 is TGCGCCAGCAGCAGTCAAACAGGGGAGGGGGAGACCCAGTACTTC. The J gene is TRBJ2-5, the V gene TRBV5-1; D possibly matches TRBD1 or TRBD2 (7 bases each). CDR1 is SGHRS and CDR2 is YFSETQ in the germline V gene. The germline V and J ends were trimmed by 4 bases and 5 bases, with 18 bases remaining between them. CDR3 length: 15 residues. Supplemented by reference TRBV5-1 and TRBJ2-5, the full variable domain reads KAGVTQTPRYLIKTRGQQVTLSCSPISGHRSVSWYQQTPGQGLQFLFEYFSETQRNKGNFPGRFSGRQFSNSRSEMNVSTLELGDSALYLCASSSQTGEGETQYFGPGTRLLVL.

This clonotype was picked up many times. The rearrangement links TRBV29-1 to TRBJ2-1; unclear D gene. From germline, CDR1 is SQVTM and CDR2 ANQGSEA. Trimming took 4 bases from V and 4 from J, leaving 11 bases between them. The CDR3 has 13 residues. The CDR3 region is CSVVRTRYNEQFF. The CDR3 region has the DNA TGCAGCGTTGTAAGGACGAGATACAATGAGCAGTTCTTC.

This rearrangement joins TRBV11-2 to TRBJ2-2; 7 bases agree with TRBD2. Germline CDR1 and CDR2: SGHAT and FQNNGV. The CDR3 is made up of 16 amino acids. J gave up 1 base and V 3 bases, and 5 bases lay outside the gene matches. The CDR3 sequence: CASSFPPGGNTGELFF. The CDR3 DNA follows: TGTGCCAGCAGCTTCCCGCCGGGGGGGAACACCGGGGAGCTGTTTTTT.

This clonotype was found a few times. The rearrangement uses TRBV5-6 and TRBJ1-1; maybe TRBD1 (5 bases). From germline, CDR1 is SGHDT and CDR2 YYEEEE. V gave up 4 bases and J gave up 1 base, with 11 bases separating them. The CDR3 spans 14 residues. The CDR3, as DNA: TGTGCCAGCAGCCCCTTTGGGGGGAACACTGAAGCTTTCTTT. Translated: CASSPFGGNTEAFF.

The rearrangement links TRBV11-3 to TRBJ2-5; 8 bases map to TRBD1. The V and J ends lost 5 bases and 3 bases, in that order; junction bases with no gene match: 5. Germline loops: CDR1 SGHNT, CDR2 YENEEA. The CDR3 has 14 residues. The CDR3 is CASSPSDREETQYF. CDR3 DNA sequence: TGTGCCAGCAGCCCCTCGGACAGGGAAGAGACCCAGTACTTC.

The genes are TRBV24-1 and TRBJ2-1; TRBD2 agrees at 7 bases. This CDR3 has 17 residues. V dropped 3 bases and J dropped 8; count of bases not matched to a gene: 15. The V gene's germline CDR1 is KGHDR and CDR2 SFDVKD. The CDR3 nucleotides are TGTGCCACCAGTGATAAACCAAACCGACTAGCTCTGTATGAGCAGTTCTTC. Encoded protein: CATSDKPNRLALYEQFF.

The chain employs TRBV11-2 and TRBJ2-3, with TRBD1 as a possible D gene (5 bases). CDR1 and CDR2 (germline): SGHAT, FQNNGV. This CDR3 region has 14 residues. Between the trimmed V and J ends, which lost 6 bases and 2 bases, there was a span of 12 bases. The CDR3 sequence is CASRMTETTDTQYF. DNA for the CDR3: TGTGCCAGCAGAATGACAGAGACCACAGATACGCAGTATTTT.

The chain joins TRBV20-1 to TRBJ2-1; 9 bases agree with TRBD2. J was trimmed by 9 bases and V by 0 bases; bases with no gene match: 6. Germline lookup yields CDR1 DFQATT and CDR2 SNEGSKA (reference sequence). This CDR3 contains 14 residues. The DNA of the CDR3 is TGCAGTGCTAGAGATCGTAGCGGGAGACCTGAGCAGTTCTTC. This encodes CSARDRSGRPEQFF.

In this sample, this clonotype turned up a few times. The V gene is TRBV6-1, the J gene TRBJ1-3; weak D call: TRBD1 (5 bases). The V gene lost 6 bases and the J gene lost 3 bases, with 15 bases spanning the gap. Germline CDR1 is MNHNS and CDR2 is SASEGT. This CDR3 comprises 15 residues. The CDR3 DNA reads as TGTGCCAGCAGAGACAGCTCGGGTGTTGGAAACACCATATATTTT. This codes for CASRDSSGVGNTIYF.

The chain employs TRBV28 and TRBJ1-5; TRBD1 aligns across 7 bases. Looked up from germline, CDR1 is MDHEN and CDR2 is SYDVKM. J lost 0 bases, V lost 6 bases, and 5 bases had no gene match. CDR3 length: 15 residues. CDR3 region: CASSRQGYSNQPQHF. CDR3 DNA sequence: TGTGCCAGCAGCCGACAGGGCTATAGCAATCAGCCCCAGCATTTT.

Written as DNA, the CDR3 is TGCGCCAGCAGCTTCCGGCCGCCTGGGGACACCGGGGAGCTGTTTTTT. Translation gives CASSFRPPGDTGELFF. The chain recombines TRBV5-1 with TRBJ2-2; D not certain. Trimming pared 2 bases from V and 3 bases from J, leaving 14 bases between. The CDR3 is 16 amino acids. Germline assignment: CDR1 SGHRS and CDR2 YFSETQ.

This clonotype has only a few counts. The V and J genes are TRBV7-2 and TRBJ2-5; D not resolved. V was clipped by 7 bases and J by 5 bases, with 20 bases between them. The CDR3 totals 15 residues. CDR1 is SGHTA, CDR2 FQGNSA, per germline. CDR3 sequence: CASTPTVGLKETQYF. In DNA form, the CDR3 reads TGTGCCAGCACCCCCACGGTTGGGTTAAAGGAGACCCAGTACTTC.

This clonotype was seen a handful of times. V usage is TRBV28 and J usage is TRBJ2-7; D unclear. V lost 6 bases and J lost 7, with 13 bases in between. CDR1 is MDHEN and CDR2 is SYDVKM in the germline V gene. This CDR3 is 12 amino acids long. The CDR3 region has the DNA TGTGCCAGCAGCCTAGAAAATAGGGAGCAGTACTTC. Protein product: CASSLENREQYF.

The chain combines TRBV20-1 with TRBJ2-3; 8 bases are a match to TRBD2. The V gene's germline CDR1 is DFQATT and CDR2 SNEGSKA (reference sequence). CDR3 length: 15 amino acids. V shed 3 bases and J 0 bases; nucleotides not matched to a gene: 5. The CDR3 bases are TGCAGTGCTAGCCGGACTAGCAGAAGCACAGATACGCAGTATTTT. As protein: CSASRTSRSTDTQYF.